One and the same sample provided the 18 T cell receptor beta chains below, sequenced in a study of control samples from healthy donors and cancer patients (dated by TCRdb to about 2020). Receptors were amplified or captured by the immunoSEQ multiplex PCR assay. Sourced from immuneACCESS, this table was stored by TCRdb with only in-frame sequences that have V and J called. A share of the clones is absent; for the studies checked, an unresolved V gene accounts for under half, and the remainder has no known explanation. Here the sample has some 79,000 clones; 87% occur a single time. The ten largest clones take up about 4.2% of the sample. What was sequenced was blood. These receptors originate from a woman between 45 and 60 years old in good health.

The rearrangement links TRBV29-1 to TRBJ1-1; 8 bases agree with TRBD1. CDR1 is SQVTM, CDR2 ANQGSEA, per germline. Trimming cost V 7 bases and J 4 bases; bases outside gene matches: 11. CDR3 length equals 14 residues. The CDR3 region is CSGRQGRLSTEAFF. The CDR3 coding sequence is TGCAGCGGCCGACAGGGGAGATTGAGCACTGAAGCTTTCTTT.

This clone was detected only a few times. V and J are TRBV10-3 and TRBJ2-7; 7 positions match TRBD2. With V trimmed by 10 bases and J by 4 bases, 13 bases remained unmatched. The CDR3 spans 14 residues. In germline, CDR1 is ENHRY, CDR2 SYGVKD. CDR3 nucleotides: TGTGCCACCAAAGGGGCGGGAGACCCTTACGAGCAGTACTTC. It specifies CATKGAGDPYEQYF.

This sequence joins TRBV2 and TRBJ2-5; D is uncertain. Germline CDR1 and CDR2: SNHLY and FYNNEI. CDR3 length: 15 residues. V was clipped by 6 bases and J by 1 base, with 15 bases between them. DNA of the CDR3: TGTGCCAGCAGAGAAAAGACCACGACCCAAGAGACCCAGTACTTC. Protein: CASREKTTTQETQYF.

The chain uses TRBV6-1 and TRBJ2-7; TRBD2 matches at 7 bases. This CDR3 is 15 amino acids long. The trim removed 3 bases at V and 0 bases at J, leaving 5 bases unmatched. Germline V gene sequence: CDR1 MNHNS, CDR2 SASEGT. DNA for the CDR3: TGTGCCAGCAGTGATAGCGGGTTAAACTCCTACGAGCAGTACTTC. This encodes CASSDSGLNSYEQYF.

The count of this clone is one. V gene TRBV29-1 combines with J gene TRBJ1-2; D gene uncertain. Trimming cost V 1 base and J 6 bases, with 15 bases left between them. CDR3 size: 14 residues. CDR1 and CDR2 from the germline V gene are SQVTM and ANQGSEA. CDR3 loop: CSVEAGPPRNGYTF. The CDR3 nucleotides are TGCAGCGTTGAAGCGGGCCCACCTAGAAATGGCTACACCTTC.

The chain employs TRBV27 and TRBJ2-2; TRBD2 matches 9 bases. The trim removed 8 bases at V and 0 bases at J, leaving 10 bases unmatched. In germline, CDR1 is MNHEY, CDR2 SMNVEV (reference sequence). This CDR3 comprises 17 residues. The CDR3, as DNA: TGTGCCAGCTGGCGACTAGCGGATTACGCGAACACCGGGGAGCTGTTTTTT. As protein: CASWRLADYANTGELFF.

The rearrangement joins TRBV6-5 to TRBJ2-3, with D maybe TRBD1 (5 bases). The CDR3 is 16 amino acids. The germline CDR1 and CDR2 sequences are MNHEY and SVGAGI. The germline V and J ends were trimmed by 4 bases and 0 bases, with 14 bases remaining between them. CDR3 DNA: TGTGCCAGCAGTTGGGCCCCAGGGTTAAGCACAGATACGCAGTATTTT. It specifies CASSWAPGLSTDTQYF.

This clone was observed once. The chain carries TRBV30 and TRBJ1-2; 9 nucleotides line up with TRBD1. Germline V gene data show CDR1 as GTSNPN and CDR2 as SVGIG (reference sequence). The CDR3 sequence is 15 residues long. With 5 bases clipped from V and 6 bases from J, the junction kept 13 bases outside the gene matches. CDR3 region: CAWARQGESSHGYTF. CDR3 nucleotide sequence: TGTGCCTGGGCCCGACAGGGGGAGTCGTCGCATGGCTACACCTTC.

This chain connects TRBV6-1 to TRBJ2-2; tentative D call: TRBD2 (6 bases). Per the germline V gene, CDR1 is MNHNS and CDR2 is SASEGT. With 2 bases removed from V and 8 bases from J, the gap between germline ends came to 21 bases. The CDR3 is 17 residues long. DNA for the CDR3: TGTGCCAGCAGTGAAACCGACTACTGGAGGGCCGGAGGGGAGCTGTTTTTT. This translates into CASSETDYWRAGGELFF.

In its sample, this clone was seen a few times. This chain uses TRBV7-9 with TRBJ1-1; no firm D call. The length of the CDR3 is 15 residues. The V end lost 5 bases, the J end lost 2 bases, and 15 bases lay between the germline ends. Germline V gives CDR1 SEHNR, CDR2 FQNEAQ (reference sequence). The CDR3 protein is CASSPREILNTEAFF. The DNA for the CDR3 is TGTGCCAGCAGCCCCCGAGAGATTCTAAACACTGAAGCTTTCTTT.

The table lists this clone with a few counts. The CDR3 coding sequence is TGCAGCGCTGAGGGACATTCCTACGAGCAGTACTTC. This translates into CSAEGHSYEQYF. The V and J genes are TRBV29-1 and TRBJ2-7, with TRBD1 as a possible D gene (6 bases). Germline CDR1 is SQVTM and CDR2 is ANQGSEA. This CDR3 spans 12 amino acids. V was clipped by 7 bases and J by 1 base, with 11 bases between them.

This chain links TRBV6-4 with TRBJ1-5, with 7 bases aligning to TRBD1. Looked up from germline, CDR1 is MRHNA and CDR2 is SNTAGT. The junction had 0 bases not matched to a gene; V was cut back by 2 bases and J by 5 bases. The CDR3 sequence is 13 residues long. The DNA of the CDR3 is TGTGCCAGCAGTGACGGGACAGATCAGCCCCAGCATTTT. Amino acids: CASSDGTDQPQHF.

The chain is built from TRBV7-2 and TRBJ2-2; D unclear. CDR3 length equals 14 residues. Between the trimmed V and J ends, which lost 1 base and 4 bases, there was a span of 7 bases. CDR1 and CDR2 from the germline V gene are SGHTA and FQGNSA. CDR3 region: CASSLVRITGELFF. The CDR3 bases are TGTGCCAGCAGCTTAGTACGGATCACCGGGGAGCTGTTTTTT.

V and J are TRBV7-2 and TRBJ2-1; 10 nucleotides match TRBD2. Per the germline V gene, CDR1 is SGHTA and CDR2 is FQGNSA. J was trimmed by 2 bases and V by 4 bases; bases with no gene match: 2. The CDR3 has 15 residues. CDR3 bases: TGTGCCAGCAGCTCTAGCGGGAGCCCCTACAATGAGCAGTTCTTC. Translation gives CASSSSGSPYNEQFF.

CDR3 sequence reads: CASSQRQKNSPLHF. In DNA, the CDR3 is TGTGCCAGCAGCCAGCGGCAGAAAAATTCACCCCTCCACTTT. The chain couples TRBV14 to TRBJ1-6, with unresolved D. Germline V CDR1 and CDR2: SGHDN, FVKESK. V dropped 3 bases and J dropped 7 bases, with 10 bases sitting between them. There are 14 residues in the CDR3.

This clone has more than one count but fewer than ten. The rearrangement uses TRBV3-1 (or the pseudogene TRBV3-2) and TRBJ2-2, with D possibly TRBD2 on 5 matching bases. The CDR3 is 15 amino acids. The germline V gene encodes CDR1 LGHDT and CDR2 YNNKEL (reference sequence). V lost 5 bases, J lost 7 bases, and 17 bases lay in between. CDR3 sequence (DNA): TGTGCCAGCAGCTGGAAGGTGGGAGTCGTCGGGGAGCTGTTTTTT. Translation gives CASSWKVGVVGELFF.

This chain connects TRBV29-1 to TRBJ1-2, with a tentative D call TRBD1 (6 bases). The V gene lost 6 bases and the J gene lost 4 bases, with 15 bases spanning the gap. CDR1 and CDR2 from the germline V gene are SQVTM and ANQGSEA. The CDR3 consists of 13 residues. CDR3 region: CSVRQEVSYGYTF. The CDR3 nucleotides are TGCAGCGTGCGACAGGAAGTCAGCTATGGCTACACCTTC.

The chain employs TRBV18 and TRBJ2-1; D unresolved. The V end lost 0 bases, the J end lost 4 bases, and 10 bases lay between the germline ends. The germline CDR1 and CDR2 sequences are KGHSH and LQKENI. The CDR3 contains 15 residues. Here the CDR3 reads CASSPPAAPYNEQFF. In DNA form, the CDR3 reads TGTGCCAGCTCACCACCCGCGGCGCCGTACAATGAGCAGTTCTTC.